This passage covers 20 T cell receptor beta chains from one sample sequenced in a study of early T cells in non-severe SARS-CoV-2 infection. MiXCR was run by TCRdb on the 5' RACE reads, yielding one entry per CDR3 protein. The data hold 75,000 to 100,000 distinct CDR3 sequences, with 11% to 15% observed a single time. Specimen: whole blood. All receptors come from an adult who was a healthcare worker with PCR-confirmed SARS-CoV-2 infection or an uninfected control (not recorded which).

This clonotype was recorded a few times. The chain recombines TRBV10-1 with TRBJ1-2, with D possibly TRBD1 on 5 matching bases. Trimming removed 9 bases at V and 2 bases at J, with 19 bases between. CDR1 WNHNN and CDR2 SYGVQD come from the germline V gene (reference sequence). This CDR3 region has 15 residues. CDR3 sequence: CARDGALGVNYGYTF. CDR3 DNA sequence: TGCGCCAGGGACGGGGCCTTGGGGGTAAACTATGGCTACACCTTC.

This clonotype was seen repeatedly, ten times or more. This chain links TRBV7-9 with TRBJ1-3; no firm D call. The CDR3 runs 13 residues. The V end lost 5 bases, the J end lost 4 bases, and 9 bases lay between the germline ends. The germline CDR1 and CDR2 sequences are SEHNR and FQNEAQ (reference sequence). The CDR3 coding sequence is TGTGCCAGCAGCACCCAAGGGGGAAACACCATATATTTT. As protein: CASSTQGGNTIYF.

The chain recombines TRBV7-9 with TRBJ2-7, with 10 bases that match TRBD1. Trimming removed 5 bases from V and 4 bases from J; junction bases left unmatched: 5. Germline lookup yields CDR1 SEHNR and CDR2 FQNEAQ (reference sequence). The CDR3 length is 14 residues. As DNA, the CDR3 is TGTGCCAGCAGCGCGGGACAGGGGAGATACGAGCAGTACTTC. Its protein is CASSAGQGRYEQYF.

The chain links TRBV29-1 to TRBJ1-2; 8 nucleotides line up with TRBD1. Trimming at V came to 5 bases and at J to 10 bases, leaving 6 bases not matched to a gene. Germline CDR1 is SQVTM and CDR2 is ANQGSEA. The CDR3 consists of 11 residues. DNA for the CDR3: TGCAGCGTTCAGGACAGGGAGTTCTACACCTTC. Protein product: CSVQDREFYTF.

The J gene is TRBJ2-5, the V gene TRBV5-1, with 7 nucleotides matching TRBD1. Germline-derived CDR1 and CDR2 are SGHRS and YFSETQ. Trimming at V came to 4 bases and at J to 7 bases, leaving 10 bases not matched to a gene. The CDR3 is 14 residues long. The CDR3 spells CASSQQANRGTQYF. CDR3 sequence (DNA): TGCGCCAGCAGCCAACAAGCCAACAGGGGGACCCAGTACTTC.

The chain combines TRBV6-6 with TRBJ2-3; 7 bases map to TRBD2. The junction had 10 bases not matched to a gene; V was cut back by 6 bases and J by 4 bases. The CDR3 loop spans 15 amino acids. The germline V gene has CDR1 MNHNY and CDR2 SVGAGI (reference sequence). The CDR3 nucleotides are TGTGCCAGCAGCCCCGGGCGGGGGTTTTCAGATACGCAGTATTTT. Its protein is CASSPGRGFSDTQYF.

This clonotype has just a few counts. The rearrangement joins TRBV6-4 to TRBJ2-3; D ambiguous. The CDR3 has 15 amino acids. Germline lookup yields CDR1 MRHNA and CDR2 SNTAGT. The V and J ends lost 2 bases and 2 bases respectively, with 11 bases between them. CDR3 DNA sequence: TGTGCCAGCAGTGACGGCAGTGGAAACACAGATACGCAGTATTTT. Its protein product is CASSDGSGNTDTQYF.

V is TRBV11-2 and J is TRBJ2-7; D is undetermined. V shed 3 bases and J shed 6 bases, with 15 bases lying between them. Germline V lookup: CDR1 SGHAT, CDR2 FQNNGV. This CDR3 spans 14 amino acids. CDR3 amino acids: CASSFQAVSLEQYF. In DNA form, the CDR3 reads TGTGCCAGCAGCTTCCAGGCGGTCTCTCTCGAGCAGTACTTC. The full variable domain, with the rest looked up from reference TRBV11-2 and TRBJ2-7, is EAGVAQSPRYKIIEKRQSVAFWCNPISGHATLYWYQQILGQGPKLLIQFQNNGVVDDSQLPKDRFSAERLKGVDSTLKIQPAKLEDSAVYLCASSFQAVSLEQYFGPGTRLTVT.

V gene TRBV2 combines with J gene TRBJ2-1; 14 nucleotides line up with TRBD2. CDR1 SNHLY and CDR2 FYNNEI come from the germline V gene. With V trimmed by 6 bases and J by 10 bases, 8 bases remained unmatched. CDR3 length equals 15 residues. The CDR3 DNA reads TGTGCCAGCAGCCGAGGGACTAGCGGGGGTTGGGAGCAGTTCTTC. It translates to CASSRGTSGGWEQFF.

The chain has TRBV9 and TRBJ2-5, with 7 bases lining up with TRBD2. V lost 4 bases, J lost 4 bases, and 1 base stayed unmatched. CDR1 and CDR2 from the germline V gene are SGDLS and YYNGEE. There are 12 residues in the CDR3. CDR3 region: CASSQRGETQYF. CDR3 nucleotides: TGTGCCAGCAGCCAGCGGGGAGAGACCCAGTACTTC.

The genes are TRBV5-1 and TRBJ2-3; the D gene is possibly TRBD2 (7 bases). V lost 4 bases and J lost 3, with 18 bases in between. CDR1 is SGHRS, CDR2 YFSETQ, per germline. This CDR3 contains 16 residues. DNA for the CDR3: TGCGCCAGCAGCGGGGGCCAAGCGGGGAGAACAGATACGCAGTATTTT. Translation: CASSGGQAGRTDTQYF.

In this sample, this clonotype turned up a few times. V is TRBV7-9 and J is TRBJ1-3; 9 bases agree with TRBD1. There are 16 residues in the CDR3. Per germline, CDR1 SEHNR and CDR2 FQNEAQ (reference sequence). V dropped 5 bases and J dropped 1; count of bases not matched to a gene: 6. The CDR3 loop reads CASSPGQGISGNTIYF. The CDR3 bases are TGTGCCAGCAGCCCGGGACAGGGCATTTCTGGAAACACCATATATTTT.

This clonotype was counted ten times or more. The genes are TRBV3-1 and TRBJ2-7; D unresolved. CDR3 length: 15 residues. Germline assignment: CDR1 LGHDT and CDR2 YNNKEL (reference sequence). Deletions cut 1 base from V and 1 base from J, with 11 bases between. The CDR3 bases are TGTGCCAGCAGCCAAGTGGCGGACCTATCCTACGAGCAGTACTTC. It is translated as CASSQVADLSYEQYF.

This clonotype was observed many times. V and J are TRBV10-3 and TRBJ1-1, with TRBD1 as a possible D gene (6 bases). This CDR3 is built from 15 residues. Germline CDR1 is ENHRY and CDR2 is SYGVKD. Trimming cost V 10 bases and J 5 bases, with 23 bases left between them. CDR3 loop: CATQVQGLMSTEAFF. The CDR3 nucleotides read TGTGCCACCCAGGTACAGGGACTAATGTCTACTGAAGCTTTCTTT.

This clonotype has only a few counts. The rearrangement joins TRBV18 to TRBJ1-2; perhaps TRBD1 as D (6 bases). The CDR3 contains 15 residues. Trimming pared 3 bases from V and 2 bases from J, leaving 13 bases between. From germline, CDR1 is KGHSH and CDR2 LQKENI. CDR3: CASSPGAGDNYGYTF. In DNA, the CDR3 is TGTGCCAGCTCACCTGGGGCAGGGGACAACTATGGCTACACCTTC.

The table lists this clonotype with many counts. V and J are TRBV11-2 and TRBJ2-5; 9 bases fit TRBD2. J was trimmed by 6 bases and V by 5 bases; bases with no gene match: 13. Germline-derived CDR1 and CDR2 are SGHAT and FQNNGV. This CDR3 is 16 amino acids long. CDR3 loop: CASSQISGGPMKTQYF. CDR3 coding DNA: TGTGCCAGCAGCCAAATTAGCGGGGGCCCAATGAAGACCCAGTACTTC.

This clonotype was observed a few times. The chain uses TRBV7-9 and TRBJ1-1; D is undetermined. The CDR3 consists of 12 residues. V gave up 5 bases and J gave up 1 base, with 5 bases separating them. Per germline, CDR1 SEHNR and CDR2 FQNEAQ (reference sequence). The chain's CDR3 is CASSIENTEAFF. As DNA, the CDR3 is TGTGCCAGCAGCATCGAGAACACTGAAGCTTTCTTT. The whole variable domain, remainder taken from reference TRBV7-9 and TRBJ1-1, is DTGVSQNPRHKITKRGQNVTFRCDPISEHNRLYWYRQTLGQGPEFLTYFQNEAQLEKSRLLSDRFSAERPKGSFSTLEIQRTEQGDSAMYLCASSIENTEAFFGQGTRLTVV.

The genes are TRBV20-1 and TRBJ2-3; 10 bases are a match to TRBD2. V dropped 2 bases and J dropped 5; count of bases not matched to a gene: 10. Germline CDR1 reads DFQATT; CDR2 reads SNEGSKA (reference sequence). This CDR3 contains 16 residues. The CDR3 bases are TGCAGTGCTAGACTAGCGGGGGAGGGGCGTGTAGATACGCAGTATTTT. Encoded protein: CSARLAGEGRVDTQYF.

This clonotype was counted a few times. In nucleotides, the CDR3 is TGTGCCAGCAGCTTGTGGGGTAACTATGGCTACACCTTC. It translates to CASSLWGNYGYTF. V usage is TRBV5-4 and J usage is TRBJ1-2, with no clear D. Germline CDR1 reads SGHNT; CDR2 reads YYREEE (reference sequence). CDR3 length equals 13 residues. V was trimmed by 1 base and J by 1 base, leaving 5 bases between them. The variable domain in full, completed from reference TRBV5-4 and TRBJ1-2, reads ETGVTQSPTHLIKTRGQQVTLRCSSQSGHNTVSWYQQALGQGPQFIFQYYREEENGRGNFPPRFSGLQFPNYSSELNVNALELDDSALYLCASSLWGNYGYTFGSGTRLTVV.

The CDR3 protein is CASSLSSGGLSYNEQFF. The CDR3 bases are TGTGCCAGCAGCTTAAGTAGCGGGGGCCTCTCCTACAATGAGCAGTTCTTC. V is TRBV7-2 and J is TRBJ2-1; 9 nucleotides agree with TRBD2. There are 17 residues in the CDR3. The V gene end was trimmed by 2 bases and the J gene end by 0 bases; junction bases not matched to a gene: 5. Germline-derived CDR1 and CDR2 are SGHTA and FQGNSA.